The 32 T cell receptor beta chains below come from one sample, sequenced in a study of long-term antiretroviral therapy in people with HIV. The assay, immunoSEQ v3.0, was run at survey level. Only in-frame clones appear in the TCRdb table, and some are missing; sequencing was by immunoSEQ multiplex PCR. This sample has about 31,000 clones, with around 85% found just once. This sample comprised unsorted PBMCs, obtained 0.8 years before starting antiretroviral therapy. Every receptor here comes from a man younger than 30 with HIV.

The V call is TRBV15, the J call TRBJ1-2, with a weak D call TRBD1 (6 bases). V gave up 8 bases and J gave up 4 bases, with 11 bases separating them. CDR1 is LNHNV and CDR2 is YYDKDF in the germline V gene (reference sequence). The CDR3 is 12 residues long. The CDR3 protein is CATGGGGYGYTF. In DNA form, the CDR3 reads TGTGCCACCGGGGGCGGGGGCTATGGCTACACCTTC.

This clone was observed a few times. J is TRBJ1-2 and V is TRBV9; D may be TRBD1 (6 bases). Trimming shortened V by 3 bases and J by 6 bases, and 21 bases separated the two germline ends. CDR1 SGDLS and CDR2 YYNGEE come from the germline V gene. The CDR3 is 16 amino acids. CDR3: CASSDPQDRYRDGYTF. DNA of the CDR3: TGTGCCAGCAGCGATCCCCAGGACCGGTACAGGGATGGCTACACCTTC.

The chain combines TRBV2 with TRBJ1-1, with D possibly being TRBD1 (5 bases). The CDR3 has 14 amino acids. In germline, CDR1 is SNHLY, CDR2 FYNNEI. V dropped 4 bases and J dropped 1 base, with 10 bases sitting between them. The CDR3 is CASSVARENTEAFF. As DNA, the CDR3 is TGTGCCAGCAGTGTGGCCAGGGAGAACACTGAAGCTTTCTTT. Combining the CDR3 with reference TRBV2 and TRBJ1-1 gives the whole variable domain EPEVTQTPSHQVTQMGQEVILRCVPISNHLYFYWYRQILGQKVEFLVSFYNNEISEKSEIFDDQFSVERPDGSNFTLKIRSTKLEDSAMYFCASSVARENTEAFFGQGTRLTVV.

V usage is TRBV14 and J usage is TRBJ1-4; D might be TRBD1 (6 bases). V was clipped by 4 bases and J by 8 bases, with 11 bases between them. This CDR3 has 13 residues. Germline V gene lookup returns CDR1 SGHDN and CDR2 FVKESK. The CDR3 spells CASSLPRGEKLFF. The CDR3 nucleotides read TGTGCCAGCAGCCTTCCCAGGGGAGAAAAACTGTTTTTT. Full variable domain (outside the CDR3, taken from reference TRBV14 and TRBJ1-4): EAGVTQFPSHSVIEKGQTVTLRCDPISGHDNLYWYRRVMGKEIKFLLHFVKESKQDESGMPNNRFLAERTGGTYSTLKVQPAELEDSGVYFCASSLPRGEKLFFGSGTQLSVL.

The chain joins TRBV6-5 to TRBJ1-1; D is unresolved. The CDR3 spans 13 residues. Germline V CDR1 and CDR2: MNHEY, SVGAGI. V was trimmed by 6 bases and J by 4 bases, leaving 12 bases between them. The CDR3 loop reads CASRRVSGTEAFF. As DNA, the CDR3 is TGTGCCAGCAGGCGAGTTTCGGGCACTGAAGCTTTCTTT.

The chain combines TRBV5-6 with TRBJ2-3; D is perhaps TRBD2 (5 bases). V lost 5 bases to trimming and J lost 0 bases, with 19 bases between them. CDR1 is SGHDT, CDR2 YYEEEE, per germline. CDR3 length equals 17 residues. The CDR3 protein is CASSPGLAATSTDTQYF. The CDR3 DNA is TGTGCCAGCAGTCCCGGTCTAGCTGCTACTAGCACAGATACGCAGTATTTT.

This clone was counted a single time. The chain recombines TRBV6-4 with TRBJ1-2; D may be TRBD1 (5 bases). CDR1 is MRHNA and CDR2 is SNTAGT in the germline V gene. The CDR3 contains 13 residues. V lost 9 bases, J lost 4 bases, and 15 bases lay in between. In DNA, the CDR3 is TGTGCCAGACACCAGGGCGAATGCTATGGCTACACCTTC. Protein product: CARHQGECYGYTF.

The rearrangement joins TRBV7-3 to TRBJ2-1; 8 nucleotides agree with TRBD1. V trimming: 4 bases; J trimming: 6 bases; junction bases outside the gene matches: 8. This CDR3 spans 15 amino acids. Germline assignment: CDR1 SGHTA and CDR2 FQGTGA. The CDR3 DNA sequence: TGTGCCAGCAGCTCCCCGGGACAGGTGGGCAATGAGCAGTTCTTC. Amino acids: CASSSPGQVGNEQFF.

This chain links TRBV9 with TRBJ2-3, with 10 bases lining up with TRBD2. With 4 bases clipped from V and 4 bases from J, the junction kept 6 bases outside the gene matches. The CDR3 has 15 amino acids. Germline V lookup: CDR1 SGDLS, CDR2 YYNGEE. CDR3 sequence (DNA): TGTGCCAGCAGCAAGCGGGAGGGGGGTGCAGATACGCAGTATTTT. It codes for CASSKREGGADTQYF.

This chain links TRBV19 with TRBJ1-2; 7 bases are a match to TRBD1. The CDR3 runs 14 residues. CDR1 is LNHDA, CDR2 SQIVND, per germline (reference sequence). V was clipped by 9 bases and J by 4 bases; unmatched bases: 11. The CDR3 DNA follows: TGTGCCAGCGCTCCGCCCGACAGGGTCTATGGCTACACCTTC. This encodes CASAPPDRVYGYTF.

This clone was counted a few times. The chain combines TRBV7-9 with TRBJ2-7; D not certain. The CDR3 runs to 11 residues. Per germline, CDR1 SEHNR and CDR2 FQNEAQ (reference sequence). Trimming pared 4 bases from V and 3 bases from J, leaving 4 bases between. The CDR3 coding sequence is TGTGCCAGCAGCTCCCACTACGAGCAGTACTTC. The encoded protein is CASSSHYEQYF.

The chain has TRBV11-2 and TRBJ2-3; 8 positions agree with TRBD1. The germline V gene encodes CDR1 SGHAT and CDR2 FQNNGV. J gave up 2 bases and V 3 bases, and 4 bases lay outside the gene matches. This CDR3 has 15 amino acids. CDR3 nucleotide sequence: TGTGCCAGCAGCTTGGGGACAGGTCCCACAGATACGCAGTATTTT. Amino acid sequence: CASSLGTGPTDTQYF.

A few counts support this clone. V and J are TRBV11-1 and TRBJ2-1, with 11 bases fitting TRBD2. Losses at the gene ends were 5 bases for V and 4 bases for J; bases not matched to a gene: 10. This CDR3 comprises 17 residues. Per germline, CDR1 SGHAT and CDR2 FQDESV (reference sequence). CDR3 in DNA: TGTGCCAGCAGCAGCTTTGGGGGACTAGCGGCTTACAATGAGCAGTTCTTC. This gives the protein CASSSFGGLAAYNEQFF.

V usage is TRBV7-8 and J usage is TRBJ1-4, with D hard to call. CDR1 and CDR2 from the germline V gene are SGHVS and FQNEAQ. The CDR3 has 14 residues. The V gene lost 1 base and the J gene lost 2 bases, with 5 bases spanning the gap. The CDR3 DNA reads TGTGCCAGCAGCTTAGGGGTGACTAATGAAAAACTGTTTTTT. This codes for CASSLGVTNEKLFF.

The V gene is TRBV6-1, the J gene TRBJ2-7, with TRBD2 matching over 14 bases. Trimming at V came to 6 bases and at J to 3 bases, leaving 4 bases not matched to a gene. The CDR3 contains 15 residues. Germline V CDR1 and CDR2: MNHNS, SASEGT. In DNA, the CDR3 is TGTGCCAGCAGGGTGGGACTAGCGGGGGACTACGAGCAGTACTTC. It yields the protein CASRVGLAGDYEQYF.

V and J are TRBV19 and TRBJ1-2; D is perhaps TRBD1 (5 bases). V lost 1 base, J lost 8 bases, and 11 bases lay in between. This CDR3 has 13 amino acids. Germline CDR1 is LNHDA and CDR2 is SQIVND (reference sequence). The CDR3 loop is CASSIGAGKGYTF. Here the CDR3 DNA reads TGTGCCAGTAGTATAGGGGCAGGGAAAGGCTACACCTTC.

The chain couples TRBV7-3 to TRBJ2-3, with D maybe TRBD1 (6 bases). The CDR3 covers 15 residues. V lost 4 bases to trimming and J lost 1 base, with 12 bases between them. Germline V gives CDR1 SGHTA, CDR2 FQGTGA. The CDR3 is CASSSQGVRTDTQYF. CDR3 DNA sequence: TGTGCCAGCAGCTCACAGGGAGTTCGCACAGATACGCAGTATTTT.

The chain has TRBV27 and TRBJ2-5; D is perhaps TRBD1 (6 bases). Germline V gene sequence: CDR1 MNHEY, CDR2 SMNVEV (reference sequence). V was cut by 7 bases and J by 1 base, with 13 bases left in between. The CDR3 is made up of 14 amino acids. The CDR3 DNA reads TGTGCCAGCAAAAGGGACAACTCCCAAGAGACCCAGTACTTC. It is translated as CASKRDNSQETQYF.

This chain uses TRBV11-3 with TRBJ2-5; no clear D. Trimming removed 5 bases at V and 11 bases at J, with 6 bases between. CDR1 SGHNT and CDR2 YENEEA come from the germline V gene. The CDR3 sequence is 9 residues long. Written as DNA, the CDR3 is TGTGCCAGCAGCCCCCCACAGTACTTC. As protein: CASSPPQYF.

This chain joins TRBV6-1 and TRBJ2-2; TRBD1 matches 7 bases. The length of the CDR3 is 14 residues. The germline V gene encodes CDR1 MNHNS and CDR2 SASEGT. Losses at the gene ends were 10 bases for V and 3 bases for J; bases not matched to a gene: 8. CDR3 sequence reads: CATSQTGDTGELFF. The DNA of the CDR3 is TGTGCCACTTCACAAACAGGGGACACCGGGGAGCTGTTTTTT.

This chain connects TRBV5-1 to TRBJ2-3; maybe TRBD2 (5 bases). CDR1 is SGHRS and CDR2 is YFSETQ in the germline V gene. The V end lost 3 bases, the J end lost 0 bases, and 23 bases lay between the germline ends. The CDR3 spans 19 residues. CDR3 nucleotides: TGCGCCAGCAGCTCGCGGATGAGGGCTGGGGTCGCTAGCACAGATACGCAGTATTTT. This codes for CASSSRMRAGVASTDTQYF.

The CDR3 bases are TGTGCCAGCAGCTGGGGGGGGGCCCTTGAATATTCACCCCTCCACTTT. Amino acid sequence: CASSWGGALEYSPLHF. The J gene is TRBJ1-6, the V gene TRBV7-2, with D perhaps matching TRBD1 (6 bases). Germline V gives CDR1 SGHTA, CDR2 FQGNSA. V was trimmed by 4 bases and J by 8 bases, leaving 18 bases between them. CDR3 length: 16 residues.

The chain joins TRBV18 to TRBJ1-1; D might be TRBD1 (5 bases). Trimming removed 4 bases at V and 3 bases at J, with 6 bases between. CDR1 is KGHSH, CDR2 LQKENI, per germline. This CDR3 has 12 residues. In DNA, the CDR3 is TGTGCCAGCTCACAAGGGGACACTGAAGCTTTCTTT. This gives the protein CASSQGDTEAFF.

This chain links TRBV5-8 with TRBJ1-2; D is perhaps TRBD1 (6 bases). This CDR3 contains 19 residues. The germline CDR1 and CDR2 sequences are SGHTS and YDEGEE. The ends were cut back, 3 bases at V and 4 bases at J, with 28 bases in the middle. The CDR3 nucleotides read TGTGCCAGCAGCTCGCAAACAGGGATACAGCTAAATTTCCGCTATGGCTACACCTTC. Translation gives CASSSQTGIQLNFRYGYTF.

The chain couples TRBV9 to TRBJ2-3; TRBD2 agrees at 7 bases. V was pared by 3 bases and J by 0 bases, with 4 bases of the junction left unmatched. In germline, CDR1 is SGDLS, CDR2 YYNGEE. The CDR3 sequence is 15 residues long. This CDR3 is CASSARGGSTDTQYF. CDR3 DNA: TGTGCCAGCAGCGCCCGGGGAGGGAGCACAGATACGCAGTATTTT. Together with reference TRBV9 and TRBJ2-3, the CDR3 gives the full variable domain: DSGVTQTPKHLITATGQRVTLRCSPRSGDLSVYWYQQSLDQGLQFLIQYYNGEERAKGNILERFSAQQFPDLHSELNLSSLELGDSALYFCASSARGGSTDTQYFGPGTRLTVL.

The chain couples TRBV7-9 to TRBJ1-5, with D possibly matching TRBD1 (5 bases). CDR3 length: 15 residues. CDR1 and CDR2 from the germline V gene are SEHNR and FQNEAQ (reference sequence). Trimming left V 0 bases short and J 4 bases short, with 10 bases between. Written as DNA, the CDR3 is TGTGCCAGCAGCTTAGCCGACGACAGAAATCAGCCCCAGCATTTT. It codes for CASSLADDRNQPQHF.

The gene calls are TRBV2 and TRBJ1-5; D unresolved. Germline V CDR1 and CDR2: SNHLY, FYNNEI. Trimming left V 5 bases short and J 8 bases short, with 10 bases between. The CDR3 spans 12 residues. The CDR3 loop reads CASSRSREPQHF. The CDR3 coding sequence is TGTGCCAGCAGTCGCTCCCGGGAGCCCCAGCATTTT.

This clone occurred once. The chain carries TRBV5-6 and TRBJ1-5, with TRBD1 matching 7 bases. With V trimmed by 3 bases and J by 3 bases, 6 bases remained unmatched. The CDR3 spans 15 residues. The germline V gene encodes CDR1 SGHDT and CDR2 YYEEEE. CDR3 DNA: TGTGCCAGCAGCTCCGGGACAGCCTACAATCAGCCCCAGCATTTT. Amino acid sequence: CASSSGTAYNQPQHF.

This sequence joins TRBV7-2 and TRBJ2-1, with D possibly TRBD2 on 6 matching bases. This CDR3 comprises 18 residues. V lost 4 bases and J 4 bases, leaving 23 bases between the germline ends. Germline-derived CDR1 and CDR2 are SGHTA and FQGNSA. The CDR3 sequence: CASSSPPGAGILYNEQFF. The DNA of the CDR3 is TGTGCCAGCAGCTCCCCCCCCGGGGCGGGGATCCTTTACAATGAGCAGTTCTTC.

The gene calls are TRBV7-9 and TRBJ2-4; D gene ambiguous. Germline-derived CDR1 and CDR2 are SEHNR and FQNEAQ (reference sequence). The CDR3 is made up of 14 amino acids. Trimming stripped 1 base from V and 0 bases from J, with 4 bases between. CDR3 region: CASSLERAKNIQYF. The DNA of the CDR3 is TGTGCCAGCAGCTTAGAGAGAGCCAAAAACATTCAGTACTTC.

The chain is built from TRBV27 and TRBJ2-7; D is perhaps TRBD1 (6 bases). The V end was cut by 8 bases, the J end by 0 bases, with 11 bases between. Germline V CDR1 and CDR2: MNHEY, SMNVEV (reference sequence). CDR3 length: 13 residues. CDR3 region: CASGKDSSYEQYF. The CDR3 DNA sequence: TGTGCCAGCGGAAAGGACAGCTCCTACGAGCAGTACTTC.

The rearrangement joins TRBV18 to TRBJ1-5; tentatively, D is TRBD1 (5 bases). The V end lost 6 bases, the J end lost 4 bases, and 22 bases lay between the germline ends. Germline V gene lookup returns CDR1 KGHSH and CDR2 LQKENI. This CDR3 has 17 amino acids. CDR3 DNA sequence: TGTGCCAGCTCCCCCGGGTCGGTGTGGAGGGGTAATCAGCCCCAGCATTTT. This sequence encodes CASSPGSVWRGNQPQHF.